This entry is about one T cell receptor (beta chain). Because the CDR3 is missing its conserved closing phenylalanine or tryptophan, this is likely a read error. V lost 4 bases, J lost 2 bases, and 8 bases lay in between. CDR3 length: 12 amino acids. Germline CDR1 and CDR2: DFQATT and SNEGSKA (reference sequence). This record comes from a study of CD8+CD57+ T cells in acquired aplastic anemia. Study background: Sorted CD4+ plus CD8+ cells gave DNA averaging roughly 3 ug.

TCR beta VDJ and CDR3 profiles were obtained from a genomic DNA template. TCRdb re-called the reads through MiXCR, storing one row per CDR3 protein. The table has a few hundred thousand distinct CDR3 sequences, 50% to 70% seen once. This chain connects TRBV20-1 to TRBJ1-2; no clear D gene. The sample was sorted CD4+, CD8+, or CD8+CD57+ T cells (not recorded which) from PBMCs. The sequence came from a human donor with severe aplastic anemia or a healthy control (not recorded which). The CDR3 sequence: CSAKTDNYGYTS. The CDR3 region has the DNA TGCAGTGCTAAGACTGACAACTATGGCTACACCTCC.